What follows are 10 T cell receptor beta chains derived from one specimen sequenced in a study of blood T cell repertoires in COVID-19. The assay was immunoSEQ multiplex PCR, and TCRdb's table has in-frame clones only and misses some. The sample has approximately 270,000 clones, under 95% seen once. The specimen sequenced was PBMCs or T cells enriched from blood (not recorded which). The receptors come from a man aged 40-49 years who had been exposed to COVID-19.

V is TRBV2 and J is TRBJ1-2; D gene unclear. CDR1 and CDR2 from the germline V gene are SNHLY and FYNNEI. This CDR3 region has 15 residues. The V and J ends lost 8 bases and 0 bases respectively, with 16 bases between them. CDR3 in amino acids: CASLRLHGANYGYTF. The DNA for the CDR3 is TGTGCCAGCCTTCGGCTACACGGGGCTAACTATGGCTACACCTTC.

The rearrangement joins TRBV6-4 to TRBJ2-4; a weak D match, TRBD1 (5 bases). With 0 bases removed from V and 4 bases from J, the gap between germline ends came to 19 bases. Germline V gene data show CDR1 as MRHNA and CDR2 as SNTAGT. The CDR3 covers 18 residues. The CDR3, as DNA: TGTGCCAGCAGTGACTCTTTAGGGGCCGCTTGGCGTAAAAACATTCAGTACTTC. It translates to CASSDSLGAAWRKNIQYF.

The CDR3 region has the DNA TGTGCCGGAGACTATTACCGTACCTTTTCCTACGAGCAGTACTTC. Translation gives CAGDYYRTFSYEQYF. This chain uses TRBV30 with TRBJ2-7; D is possibly TRBD2 (5 bases). V dropped 8 bases and J dropped 1 base, with 21 bases sitting between them. CDR3 length: 15 residues. CDR1 GTSNPN and CDR2 SVGIG come from the germline V gene (reference sequence). The whole variable domain, filled in from reference TRBV30 and TRBJ2-7, reads SQTIHQWPATLVQPVGSPLSLECTVEGTSNPNLYWYRQAAGRGLQLLFYSVGIGQISSEVPQNLSASRPQDRQFILSSKKLLLSDSGFYLCAGDYYRTFSYEQYFGPGTRLTVT.

The J gene is TRBJ2-5, the V gene TRBV24-1, with 7 bases identical to TRBD1. Germline values: CDR1 KGHDR, CDR2 SFDVKD. The CDR3 runs 16 residues. Unmatched junction bases numbered 12, after V lost 4 bases and J lost 5 bases. CDR3 sequence: CATSDWRTGASETQYF. The CDR3 DNA follows: TGTGCCACCAGTGACTGGCGTACAGGGGCGTCTGAGACCCAGTACTTC.

The V call is TRBV24-1, the J call TRBJ2-5; the match to TRBD1 covers 9 bases. Germline V gene sequence: CDR1 KGHDR, CDR2 SFDVKD. The CDR3 length is 15 residues. With 5 bases clipped from V and 5 bases from J, the junction kept 8 bases outside the gene matches. The CDR3 nucleotides are TGTGCCACCAGTGCGGCGACAGGGGGTCCGGAGACCCAGTACTTC. This encodes CATSAATGGPETQYF.

The table lists this clone with a count of one. The chain carries TRBV18 and TRBJ1-4; TRBD1 might be the D (5 bases). V was clipped by 6 bases and J by 8 bases, with 19 bases between them. CDR3 length: 15 residues. Looked up from germline, CDR1 is KGHSH and CDR2 is LQKENI. CDR3 bases: TGTGCCAGCTCCCTAACGGCTGGACAACGGGAAAAACTGTTTTTT. Its protein product is CASSLTAGQREKLFF.

This chain joins TRBV15 and TRBJ1-3; D is uncertain. Germline CDR1 is LNHNV and CDR2 is YYDKDF (reference sequence). V lost 5 bases and J 0 bases, leaving 11 bases between the germline ends. CDR3 length: 15 amino acids. The CDR3 sequence is CATSPYLVSGNTIYF. The CDR3 DNA reads as TGTGCCACCAGCCCCTACTTGGTCTCTGGAAACACCATATATTTT. Full variable domain (missing parts from reference TRBV15 and TRBJ1-3): DAMVIQNPRYQVTQFGKPVTLSCSQTLNHNVMYWYQQKSSQAPKLLFHYYDKDFNNEADTPDNFQSRRPNTSFCFLDIRSPGLGDTAMYLCATSPYLVSGNTIYFGEGSWLTVV.

The rearrangement joins TRBV12-5 to TRBJ2-7, with TRBD1 matching over 7 bases. Looked up from germline, CDR1 is LGHNT and CDR2 is FRNRAP. The junction had 6 bases not matched to a gene; V was cut back by 0 bases and J by 1 base. The CDR3 totals 16 residues. Here the CDR3 reads CASGLVKGQLSYEQYF. DNA for the CDR3: TGTGCTAGTGGTTTGGTTAAGGGACAGCTTTCCTACGAGCAGTACTTC.

The chain carries TRBV3-1 (or the pseudogene TRBV3-2) and TRBJ2-7, with a tentative D call TRBD1 (5 bases). The CDR3 covers 14 residues. V lost 0 bases and J 7 bases, leaving 13 bases between the germline ends. CDR1 is LGHDT and CDR2 is YNNKEL in the germline V gene (reference sequence). CDR3 DNA sequence: TGTGCCAGCAGCCAAGATCTAGGTGCAGGGGAGCAGTACTTC. Translation gives CASSQDLGAGEQYF.

The chain is built from TRBV3-1 (or the pseudogene TRBV3-2) and TRBJ2-2; 7 bases line up with TRBD1. V dropped 4 bases and J dropped 1; count of bases not matched to a gene: 9. Germline V lookup: CDR1 LGHDT, CDR2 YNNKEL (reference sequence). The CDR3 has 17 amino acids. The CDR3 here is CASSPKRQGGNTGELFF. The CDR3 coding sequence is TGTGCCAGCAGCCCAAAAAGACAGGGCGGGAACACCGGGGAGCTGTTTTTT.